This T cell receptor beta chain was sequenced during a study of molecular identifiers for immune sequencing clone quantification. Study-wide findings and caveats: Sharing of a barcode by identical TCR molecules could cause highly expanded clone sizes to be underestimated. Clonotypes surpassing 20 RNA copies contained over 99% of effector molecules, versus under 1% in naive cells.

Previously reported methods and listed TCR primers produced the bulk TCR libraries. TCRdb used MiXCR to reprocess the PCR reads, holding one entry per CDR3 protein. The profile shows over 600,000 distinct CDR3 sequences, 15% to 20% of them singletons. CDR3 length equals 17 residues. V was pared by 7 bases and J by 2 bases, with 23 bases between. Looked up from germline, CDR1 is MNHEY and CDR2 is SMNVEV (reference sequence). Sorting captured naive CD8 T cells as CD8+CD4-CCR7+CD45RA+. This clonotype appeared many times. Its cognate antigen is unknown. The chain uses TRBV27 and TRBJ2-5; TRBD1 might be the D (6 bases). The sample taken for sequencing was naive CD8+ T cells from blood, with Jurkat cell RNA spiked in. The sample's subset: FACS-sorted CD8+CD4-CCR7+CD45RA+ naive T cells. This clonotype was sampled from a human donor in good health. Some libraries in this study had Jurkat cell RNA spiked in. CDR3 loop: CASNPGPTGRTQETQYF. DNA for the CDR3: TGTGCCAGCAACCCTGGTCCGACAGGCCGAACTCAAGAGACCCAGTACTTC.